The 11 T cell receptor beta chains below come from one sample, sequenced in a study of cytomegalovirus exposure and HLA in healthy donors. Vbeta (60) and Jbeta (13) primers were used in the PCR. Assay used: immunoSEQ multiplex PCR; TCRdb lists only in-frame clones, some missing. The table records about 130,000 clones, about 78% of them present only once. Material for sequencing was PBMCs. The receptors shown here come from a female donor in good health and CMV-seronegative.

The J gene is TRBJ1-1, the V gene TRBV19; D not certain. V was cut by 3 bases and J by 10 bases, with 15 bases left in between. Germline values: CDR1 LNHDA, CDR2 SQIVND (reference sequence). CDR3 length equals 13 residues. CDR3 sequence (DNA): TGTGCCAGTAGTATCTCATTACCCACCGGAGCTTTCTTT. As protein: CASSISLPTGAFF.

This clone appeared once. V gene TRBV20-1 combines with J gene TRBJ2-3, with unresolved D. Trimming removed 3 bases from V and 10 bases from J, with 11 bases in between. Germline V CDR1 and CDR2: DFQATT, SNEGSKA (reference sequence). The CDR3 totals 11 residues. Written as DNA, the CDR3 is TGCAGTGCTAGGGGCAGCCCCCCGCAGTATTTT. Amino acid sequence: CSARGSPPQYF.

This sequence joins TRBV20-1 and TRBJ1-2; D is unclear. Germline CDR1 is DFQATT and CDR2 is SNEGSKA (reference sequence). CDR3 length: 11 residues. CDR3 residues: CTPVQPYGYTF. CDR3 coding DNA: TGCACCCCGGTACAGCCATATGGCTACACCTTC.

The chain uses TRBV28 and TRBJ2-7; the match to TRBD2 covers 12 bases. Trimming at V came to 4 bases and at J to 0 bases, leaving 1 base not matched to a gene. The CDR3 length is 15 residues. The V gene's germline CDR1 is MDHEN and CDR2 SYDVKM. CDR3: CASSSLAGGSYEQYF. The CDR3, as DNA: TGTGCCAGCAGTTCACTAGCGGGAGGCTCCTACGAGCAGTACTTC.

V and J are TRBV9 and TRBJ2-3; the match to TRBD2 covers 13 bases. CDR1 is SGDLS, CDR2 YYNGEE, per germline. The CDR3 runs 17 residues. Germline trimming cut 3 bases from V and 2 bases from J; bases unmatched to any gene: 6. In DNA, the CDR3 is TGTGCCAGCAGCGGGGGACTAGCGGGGAGTCTCACAGATACGCAGTATTTT. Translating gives CASSGGLAGSLTDTQYF.

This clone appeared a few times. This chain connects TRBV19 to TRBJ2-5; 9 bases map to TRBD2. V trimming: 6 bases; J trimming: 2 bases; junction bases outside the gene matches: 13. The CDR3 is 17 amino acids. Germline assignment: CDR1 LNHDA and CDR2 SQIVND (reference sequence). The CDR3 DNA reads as TGTGCCAGTAGCCCTATTAAAGCGGGAGGAAGACAAGAGACCCAGTACTTC. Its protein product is CASSPIKAGGRQETQYF. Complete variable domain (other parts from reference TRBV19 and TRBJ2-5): DGGITQSPKYLFRKEGQNVTLSCEQNLNHDAMYWYRQDPGQGLRLIYYSQIVNDFQKGDIAEGYSVSREKKESFPLTVTSAQKNPTAFYLCASSPIKAGGRQETQYFGPGTRLLVL.

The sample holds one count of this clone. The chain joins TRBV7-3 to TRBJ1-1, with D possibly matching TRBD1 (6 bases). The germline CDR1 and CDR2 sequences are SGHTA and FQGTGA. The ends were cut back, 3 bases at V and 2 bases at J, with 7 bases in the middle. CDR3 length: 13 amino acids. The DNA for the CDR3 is TGTGCCAGCAGCTTGACAGGAAACACTGAAGCTTTCTTT. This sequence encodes CASSLTGNTEAFF.

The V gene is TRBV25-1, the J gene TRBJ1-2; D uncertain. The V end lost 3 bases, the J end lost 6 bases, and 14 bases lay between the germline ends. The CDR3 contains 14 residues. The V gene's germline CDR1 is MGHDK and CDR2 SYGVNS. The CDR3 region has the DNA TGTGCCAGCAGTGACGCGGGGAGGGCGGATGGCTACACCTTC. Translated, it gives CASSDAGRADGYTF.

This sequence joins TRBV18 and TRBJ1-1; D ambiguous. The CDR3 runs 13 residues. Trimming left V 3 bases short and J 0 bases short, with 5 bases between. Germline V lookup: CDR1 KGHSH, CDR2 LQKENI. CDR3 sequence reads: CASSPGVNTEAFF. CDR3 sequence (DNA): TGTGCCAGCTCACCCGGGGTGAACACTGAAGCTTTCTTT.

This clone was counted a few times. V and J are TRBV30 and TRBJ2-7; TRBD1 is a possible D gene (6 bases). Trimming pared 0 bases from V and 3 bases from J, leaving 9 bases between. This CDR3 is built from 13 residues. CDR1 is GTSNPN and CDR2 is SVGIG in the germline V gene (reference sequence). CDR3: CAWSVGQYYEQYF. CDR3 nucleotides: TGTGCCTGGAGTGTAGGACAGTACTACGAGCAGTACTTC. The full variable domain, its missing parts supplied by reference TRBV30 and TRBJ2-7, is SQTIHQWPATLVQPVGSPLSLECTVEGTSNPNLYWYRQAAGRGLQLLFYSVGIGQISSEVPQNLSASRPQDRQFILSSKKLLLSDSGFYLCAWSVGQYYEQYFGPGTRLTVT.

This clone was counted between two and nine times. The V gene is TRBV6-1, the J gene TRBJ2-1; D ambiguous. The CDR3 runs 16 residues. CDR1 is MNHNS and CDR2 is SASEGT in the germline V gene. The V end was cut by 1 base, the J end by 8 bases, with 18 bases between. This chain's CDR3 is CASSEGLVSGFDEQFF. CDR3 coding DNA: TGTGCCAGCAGTGAAGGTCTAGTCTCGGGTTTCGATGAGCAGTTCTTC.